Listed here are 17 T cell receptor beta chains from one sample, sequenced in a study of regulatory T cells in long-lasting Graves disease. The authors built TCR beta libraries using iRepertoire HTBI primers and Arm-PCR of CDR3 regions. TCRdb passed the multiplex PCR reads through MiXCR, listing each CDR3 protein once. The sample holds some 400,000 distinct CDR3 sequences, about 15% seen once. Specified time point: newly diagnosed GD, antithyroid drugs for less than 3 months. Researchers made the TCR library from RNA that was extracted from PBMCs. This sample also appeared in a second study, on T cells in Graves' hyperthyroidism and ophthalmopathy.

The sample was peripheral blood mononuclear cells (PBMCs), taken at new diagnosis, from a patient treated with antithyroid drugs. The receptors were gathered from a woman in her thirties with Graves disease.

This clonotype was observed at least ten times. The rearrangement links TRBV6-2 or TRBV6-3 to TRBJ2-2, with 7 bases matching TRBD2. The CDR3 is made up of 16 amino acids. Looked up from germline, CDR1 is MNHEY and CDR2 is SVGEGT. V lost 1 base to trimming and J lost 1 base; unmatched junction nucleotides: 3. CDR3 residues: CASSYYGGRNTGELFF. CDR3 DNA: TGTGCCAGCAGTTACTATGGCGGGAGGAACACCGGGGAGCTGTTTTTT.

As for this clonotype: This clone may be a read error of a much larger clone one base away. This chain connects TRBV11-2 to TRBJ2-1; D not resolved. This CDR3 has 13 amino acids. Germline CDR1 reads SGHAT; CDR2 reads FQNNGV. CDR3 residues: CASSSVTSNVQFF. The DNA of the CDR3 is TGTGCCAGCAGCTCCGTGACCAGCAATGTGCAGTTCTTC.

This clonotype showed up many times. The chain links TRBV27 to TRBJ2-3, with D tentatively TRBD1 (6 bases). Looked up from germline, CDR1 is MNHEY and CDR2 is SMNVEV (reference sequence). The V end lost 3 bases, the J end lost 1 base, and 14 bases lay between the germline ends. The CDR3 contains 16 residues. The CDR3 spells CASSFIQGIGTDTQYF. CDR3 nucleotides: TGTGCCAGCAGTTTCATACAGGGAATTGGCACAGATACGCAGTATTTT.

V and J are TRBV29-1 and TRBJ1-1; D not resolved. CDR1 SQVTM and CDR2 ANQGSEA come from the germline V gene. The length of the CDR3 is 11 residues. The V and J ends lost 4 bases and 1 base respectively, with 4 bases between them. CDR3 residues: CSVVANTEAFF. In nucleotides, the CDR3 is TGCAGCGTTGTAGCGAACACTGAAGCTTTCTTT.

As regards this clonotype: Compared with germline, one end of the junction differs, possibly owing to a read error. V and J are TRBV27 and TRBJ1-1, with unresolved D. The CDR3 spans 13 residues. In germline, CDR1 is MNHEY, CDR2 SMNVEV (reference sequence). As DNA, the CDR3 is TGTGCCAGCAGTTTAGGGCAGAACACTGAAGCTTCCTTT. Protein product: CASSLGQNTEASF.

In this sample, this clonotype turned up many times. The rearrangement joins TRBV7-3 to TRBJ2-3, with D possibly being TRBD2 (6 bases). The germline V gene encodes CDR1 SGHTA and CDR2 FQGTGA. V gave up 5 bases and J gave up 6 bases, with 15 bases separating them. This CDR3 contains 14 residues. The CDR3 DNA reads TGTGCCAGCAGCCGAGGAGGGCCGGCCGATACGCAGTATTTT. This codes for CASSRGGPADTQYF. Variable domain in full (rest from reference TRBV7-3 and TRBJ2-3): GAGVSQTPSNKVTEKGKYVELRCDPISGHTALYWYRQSLGQGPEFLIYFQGTGAADDSGLPNDRFFAVRPEGSVSTLKIQRTERGDSAVYLCASSRGGPADTQYFGPGTRLTVL.

This clonotype was seen many times. The chain has TRBV7-3 and TRBJ2-3, with D perhaps TRBD1 (5 bases). The germline V gene has CDR1 SGHTA and CDR2 FQGTGA. This CDR3 contains 14 residues. Between the trimmed V and J ends, which lost 5 bases and 3 bases, there was a span of 12 bases. CDR3 nucleotides: TGTGCCAGCAGCCACAATGGGGCGACAGATACGCAGTATTTT. This encodes CASSHNGATDTQYF. Complete variable domain (other parts from reference TRBV7-3 and TRBJ2-3): GAGVSQTPSNKVTEKGKYVELRCDPISGHTALYWYRQSLGQGPEFLIYFQGTGAADDSGLPNDRFFAVRPEGSVSTLKIQRTERGDSAVYLCASSHNGATDTQYFGPGTRLTVL.

This clonotype was seen many times. The chain is built from TRBV28 and TRBJ2-1; 9 bases match TRBD2. The germline V gene encodes CDR1 MDHEN and CDR2 SYDVKM. The CDR3 consists of 15 residues. V trimming: 6 bases; J trimming: 8 bases; junction bases outside the gene matches: 11. This CDR3 is CASRVGAGGLHEQFF. In DNA, the CDR3 is TGTGCCAGCAGAGTAGGAGCGGGAGGCCTTCATGAGCAGTTCTTC.

This clonotype was counted at least ten times. The rearrangement joins TRBV3-1 to TRBJ2-2; D gene ambiguous. The CDR3 is made up of 15 amino acids. CDR1 LGHDT and CDR2 YNNKEL come from the germline V gene (reference sequence). Trimming removed 4 bases from V and 1 base from J, with 10 bases in between. DNA for the CDR3: TGTGCCAGCAGCCTGGTGGAATTGAACACCGGGGAGCTGTTTTTT. Protein: CASSLVELNTGELFF.

Worth noting for this clonotype: A much larger clone differs by one base, so this may be a read error. The chain is built from TRBV12-3 or TRBV12-4 and TRBJ2-7, with D tentatively TRBD1 or TRBD2 (5 bases each). CDR3 length equals 14 residues. The germline V and J ends were trimmed by 6 bases and 3 bases, with 15 bases remaining between them. The CDR3 loop is CASSLGTFDYEQYF. CDR3 coding DNA: TGTGCCAGCAGCCTTGGGACCTTCGACTACGAGCAGTACTTC.

This clonotype has ten or more counts. The chain is built from TRBV2 and TRBJ2-1; 9 bases are shared with TRBD1. The V segment lost 9 bases and the J segment 2 bases; nucleotides outside the gene matches: 14. Germline-derived CDR1 and CDR2 are SNHLY and FYNNEI. The CDR3 runs 17 residues. The CDR3 DNA reads as TGTGCCAGGCTAAACTCCCCGGGACAGGGTCCCTACAATGAGCAGTTCTTC. This encodes CARLNSPGQGPYNEQFF.

The chain employs TRBV28 and TRBJ1-5; possible D gene TRBD1, 6 bases. This CDR3 is 15 amino acids long. Germline CDR1 reads MDHEN; CDR2 reads SYDVKM. The V and J ends lost 7 bases and 0 bases respectively, with 13 bases between them. This chain's CDR3 is CASKDNRDSNQPQHF. The CDR3 coding sequence is TGTGCCAGCAAGGATAACAGGGATAGCAATCAGCCCCAGCATTTT.

This clonotype was seen a few times. The chain joins TRBV30 to TRBJ2-1; D remains ambiguous. The length of the CDR3 is 11 residues. Germline V lookup: CDR1 GTSNPN, CDR2 SVGIG (reference sequence). The V end was cut by 2 bases, the J end by 10 bases, with 9 bases between. CDR3 sequence: CAWSIIREQFF. CDR3 sequence (DNA): TGTGCCTGGAGTATCATCAGGGAGCAGTTCTTC.

This clonotype was counted ten times or more. The chain couples TRBV2 to TRBJ2-2, with 7 nucleotides matching TRBD2. V lost 7 bases and J lost 6; bases outside the gene matches: 8. The CDR3 is 14 residues long. Germline V gene sequence: CDR1 SNHLY, CDR2 FYNNEI. The CDR3 region has the DNA TGTGCCAGCATGGGGACTACCGTCTCCGGGGAGCTGTTTTTT. Translated: CASMGTTVSGELFF.

This clonotype was observed at least ten times. The rearrangement joins TRBV18 to TRBJ2-3; no definite D call. Trimming stripped 3 bases from V and 3 bases from J, with 7 bases between. The CDR3 length is 13 residues. Germline-derived CDR1 and CDR2 are KGHSH and LQKENI. The CDR3, as DNA: TGTGCCAGCTCACCCCGTCTGACAGATACGCAGTATTTT. It translates to CASSPRLTDTQYF.

This clonotype came up many times. The chain carries TRBV11-2 and TRBJ2-4, with 13 bases identical to TRBD2. Germline assignment: CDR1 SGHAT and CDR2 FQNNGV. V lost 4 bases to trimming and J lost 3 bases; unmatched junction nucleotides: 6. The CDR3 has 17 residues. The CDR3, as DNA: TGTGCCAGCAGCTCTTGGACTAGCGGGAGTGGCAAAAACATTCAGTACTTC. Protein: CASSSWTSGSGKNIQYF.

This clonotype was detected many times. J is TRBJ2-7 and V is TRBV7-2, with D tentatively TRBD2 (7 bases). The CDR3 spans 15 residues. V dropped 3 bases and J dropped 4 bases, with 16 bases sitting between them. The V gene's germline CDR1 is SGHTA and CDR2 FQGNSA. In DNA, the CDR3 is TGTGCCAGCAGCTTCCACAAGGGGGGGGGTTACGAGCAGTACTTC. This gives the protein CASSFHKGGGYEQYF. Variable domain in full (rest from reference TRBV7-2 and TRBJ2-7): GAGVSQSPSNKVTEKGKDVELRCDPISGHTALYWYRQSLGQGLEFLIYFQGNSAPDKSGLPSDRFSAERTGGSVSTLTIQRTQQEDSAVYLCASSFHKGGGYEQYFGPGTRLTVT.